The source of this TCR beta chain is a study of radiotherapy plus CTLA-4 blockade in lung cancer (dated by TCRdb to about 2018). Background for the entire study: Objective responses were observed in approximately 18% of enrolled patients, and disease control was achieved in approximately 32%.

Trimming removed 2 bases from V and 3 bases from J, leaving 14 bases between the germline ends. Taken from the germline V gene, the CDR1 and CDR2 loops are SNHLY and FYNNEI. Taken from cysteine to phenylalanine, the CDR3 has 16 residues. The kept DNA is CDR3 alone, 48 bases in frame from the first base. Paper-wide results and their limitations: Increased serum interferon-beta after radiation, together with early dynamic changes in blood T cell clones, were reported to be the strongest predictors of response. TCR clones derived from tumors expanded in peripheral blood after treatment with radiotherapy and ipilimumab.

Focal radiation therapy combined with CTLA-4 blockade (ipilimumab) was tested in patients with chemo-refractory metastatic non-small-cell lung cancer. On this clone itself: The clone's antigen remains unknown. No base quality values were provided; no much bigger clone lies one nucleotide off.

Receptor amplification or capture employed the immunoSEQ multiplex PCR assay. The table comes from immuneACCESS by way of TCRdb, which keeps in-frame sequences with V and J called. Part of the clones is missing from these tables; in studies checked, under half for an unresolved V gene and the rest for unknown reasons. The sample records tens of thousands of clones, around 76% of which are singletons. The biggest ten clones account for approximately 3.8% of the sample. Source: peripheral blood, taken from a patient treated with radiotherapy plus ipilimumab. The origin of this receptor is a human donor with non-small cell lung cancer who had a partial response to radiotherapy plus ipilimumab. Some clones in this sample may be carry-over from other donors' samples. Recombination linked TRBV2 to TRBJ1-5; TRBD1 is possibly the D segment (5 matching bases). At the DNA level, the sequence is TGTGCCAGCAGTGAAAACAGGAAGGGTCACAATCAGCCCCAGCATTTT. This is translated as CASSENRKGHNQPQHF. The full variable domain, completed from the reference TRBV2 and TRBJ1-5 proteins outside the CDR3, reads EPEVTQTPSHQVTQMGQEVILRCVPISNHLYFYWYRQILGQKVEFLVSFYNNEISEKSEIFDDQFSVERPDGSNFTLKIRSTKLEDSAMYFCASSENRKGHNQPQHFGDGTRLSIL.